Here is one T cell receptor beta chain with its context. Its target is not known. Between the trimmed V and J ends, which lost 5 bases and 2 bases, there was a span of 7 bases. Germline CDR1 SEHNR, CDR2 FQNEAQ (reference sequence). This CDR3 is 12 amino acids long. This entry belongs to a study of OX40 agonist ivuxolimab in advanced cancers. Background on the study: Checkpoint inhibitors had been given previously to under 50% of patients.

Findings and limits, study-wide: There were, on average, more expanded clones in CD8+ T cells than in CD4+.

TCRdb's table, derived via immunoSEQ multiplex PCR, lists solely in-frame clones and lacks some. The sample includes fewer than 25,000 clones, 80% to 85% of them seen just once. The source material was CD4+ or CD8+ T cells sorted from blood, sampled in a trial of the OX40 agonist ivuxolimab. This chain links TRBV7-9 with TRBJ2-7, with D possibly being TRBD1 (5 bases). The TCR was taken from an adult with an advanced solid tumor such as melanoma, head and neck, liver or kidney cancer. The CDR3 spells CASSPGTYEQYF. The CDR3 DNA is TGTGCCAGCAGCCCAGGGACCTACGAGCAGTACTTC.